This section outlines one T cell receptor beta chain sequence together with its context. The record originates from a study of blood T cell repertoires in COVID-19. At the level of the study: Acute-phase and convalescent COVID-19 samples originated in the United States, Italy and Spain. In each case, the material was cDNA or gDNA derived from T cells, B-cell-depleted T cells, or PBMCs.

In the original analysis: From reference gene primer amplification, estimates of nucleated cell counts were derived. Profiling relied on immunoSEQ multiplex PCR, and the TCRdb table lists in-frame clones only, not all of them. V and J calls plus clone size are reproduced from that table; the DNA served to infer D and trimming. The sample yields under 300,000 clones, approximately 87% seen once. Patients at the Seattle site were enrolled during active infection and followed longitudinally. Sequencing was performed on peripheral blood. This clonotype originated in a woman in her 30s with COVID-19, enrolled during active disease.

CDR3 nucleotides: TGTGCCAGCAGCTGGGGAGGGTCCGATGAGCAGTTCTTC. It is translated as CASSWGGSDEQFF. The chain combines TRBV14 with TRBJ2-1, with TRBD2 identical over 7 bases. Trimming took 5 bases from V and 8 from J; bases not matched to a gene: 6. CDR1 and CDR2 (germline): SGHDN, FVKESK. The CDR3 length is 13 residues.